The clone carrying this TCR beta chain came up many times. What it binds is unknown. This specimen belongs to a study of T-cell reconstitution after alpha-beta-depleted transplantation in children. General observations from the study: About two months after transplant, alpha-beta T cells reportedly came from several hundred expanded graft clones.

The TCRbeta library was prepared with unique molecular identifiers. TCRdb used MiXCR to reprocess the PCR reads, holding one entry per CDR3 protein. The repertoire holds about 32,000 distinct CDR3 sequences, with around 6% as singletons. CDR3 size: 14 residues. Germline CDR1 DFQATT, CDR2 SNEGSKA (reference sequence). V lost 1 base and J 4 bases, leaving 13 bases between the germline ends. The sample in question was peripheral blood, obtained 60 days after TCRalphabeta/CD19-depleted stem cell transplant. The sequence was collected from a child less than two years old who had a stem cell transplant for acute myeloid leukemia, so the T cells may come from the graft donor. The chain links TRBV20-1 to TRBJ1-1, with TRBD1 as a possible D gene (6 bases). CDR3 coding DNA: TGCAGTGCTAGAGGGGGGCAGGTTCTCACTGAAGCTTTCTTT. Its protein is CSARGGQVLTEAFF.